This record concerns one T cell receptor (beta chain) sequence. As yet, its antigen is unknown. Total RNA, at least 5 micrograms per sample, came from PBMCs. It was with a sample-barcoded 5' primer and a J-beta primer mix that a second PCR of about 7 to 12 cycles was run. Through a template-switch adaptor with 12 random nucleotides, each cDNA molecule received a tag. TCRdb re-derived calls from the 5' RACE reads in MiXCR, one entry per CDR3 protein. The profile shows fewer than 700,000 distinct CDR3 sequences, 47% of them singletons. Per germline, CDR1 SGHTA and CDR2 FQGNSA. CDR3 length: 15 amino acids. Trimming took off 1 base at V and 2 bases at J, with 12 bases between the two ends. This entry comes from a study of blood T cells in healthy people across ages. Findings of the study overall: Donor CMV infection status was unknown, possibly confounding age-related changes in expanded clonotypes. Strong correlation existed between TCR beta diversity and naive T cell percentage.

The receptor was isolated from a man older than 75 in good health. The material sequenced was blood. This chain uses TRBV7-2 with TRBJ2-7; tentatively, D is TRBD2 (5 bases). The CDR3 loop is CASSLDVSGAYEQYF. In nucleotides, the CDR3 is TGTGCCAGCAGCTTAGATGTCTCCGGGGCCTACGAGCAGTACTTC.